This T cell receptor (beta chain) came from a study of PD-L1 blockade in urothelial cancer (dated by TCRdb to 2015 to 2018). About the investigation overall: All patients started therapy around 2014 and received atezolizumab 1,200 mg intravenously every 3 weeks. Nine patients reached durable clinical benefit, while about 19 patients did not. In the same patients, pretreatment tumors underwent whole exome sequencing and RNA sequencing in addition to TCR sequencing. Blood samples were analyzed at 3 weeks after treatment start (second dose) and at 6 weeks after treatment start. An exploratory multi-omic analysis was conducted of the somatic, immune and clinical correlates of response to PD-L1 blockade with atezolizumab in urothelial cancer. Progression-free survival longer than 6 months counted as durable clinical benefit, and TCR features were additionally tested against both progression-free and overall survival. An ECOG performance status of 0 or 1 was recorded for the patients, and 0 to 3 prior chemotherapy regimens had been received by the patients. Blood samples yielded a median of roughly 150,000 T cells and roughly 83,000 unique TCRs, with median clonality about 0.08. TCR sequencing covered pretreatment tumor samples and matched, serially collected peripheral blood taken before and after atezolizumab treatment. About 85% of the roughly 29 patients were identified as males with urothelial cancer of bladder origin, and a prior smoking history was reported by 18 of 29 patients. Over 28 patients had pretreatment blood TCR-seq, some 24 had at least one posttreatment blood collection, and some 24 had tumor TCR-seq. Results and caveats for the whole study, not just this receptor: Because of the small sample size (n ≈ 29) and the many exploratory analyses performed, the results are intended to be regarded as hypothesis-generating. Among patients with durable benefit, tumor-associated TCR clones showed greater expansion in peripheral blood 3 weeks after treatment started (n ≈ 20, p = 0.022). A pretreatment peripheral blood TCR clonality below the median was linked to improved progression-free and overall survival.

The sample's time point, from its label and the paper: pretreatment peripheral blood. The cohort comprised approximately 30 patients with locally advanced or metastatic urothelial carcinoma treated at Memorial Sloan Kettering on a trial protocol. Peripheral blood mononuclear cells were collected pretreatment and during treatment, with between 1 and 8 total time points obtained per patient. The Qiagen DNeasy Blood extraction kit was used to purify genomic DNA from total PBMCs and tumor samples. PBMCs were collected pretreatment and during treatment and were isolated and stored as previously described. Synthetic TCR analog templates were spiked into each PCR so that absolute template abundance could be estimated from read counts. Using the immunoSEQ assay, TCRbeta CDR3 regions were amplified from genomic DNA with bias-controlled V and J gene primers. Sequencing of rearranged TCRbeta segments was done at approximately 20X coverage. The authors processed their data as follows. Sequencing errors were corrected by clustering and CDR3s were annotated against IMGT to assign V, D and J genes. Downstream analyses used only productive TCRbeta rearrangements, leaving out any out-of-frame or stop-codon sequences. Clonality was calculated as one minus the Shannon entropy normalized by the log of the number of unique productive sequences. Fisher's exact test with Benjamini-Hochberg correction, using a cutoff of adjusted p below 0.01, was how clones that differed between time points or between blood and tumor were identified. As stored in TCRdb, this immuneACCESS dataset retains in-frame rearrangements with V and J assigned. A fraction of the clones does not appear; measured against another copy, unresolved V genes explain less than half of the discrepancy, and the remainder lacks a known reason. From that table come the V and J calls and clone size; the DNA was used to work out D and trimming. Present in this sample are about 88,000 clones, 80% to 90% of which were seen just once. The ten largest make up roughly 0.88% of the sample.

The germline V gene encodes CDR1 MNHEY and CDR2 SVGAGI. V was cut back by 0 bases and J by 6 bases, leaving a gap of 8 bases between them. The CDR3 starts with the cysteine, ends with the phenylalanine, and has 13 residues. The DNA shown is the 39-base CDR3, in frame from base 1. Regarding this clone: Its antigen is unknown. Per-nucleotide qualities are absent, and no much larger clonotype sits a single base away. Other nucleotide sequences from this sample produce the same CDR3.

Material: PBMCs, obtained around atezolizumab (anti-PD-L1) treatment. The chain uses TRBV6-5 and TRBJ1-1, with an unclear D gene assignment. The TCR was taken from an elderly woman with urothelial cancer. The nucleotide sequence is TGTGCCAGCAGTTACTCGATCGGGTCTGAAGCTTTCTTT. The translation is CASSYSIGSEAFF.